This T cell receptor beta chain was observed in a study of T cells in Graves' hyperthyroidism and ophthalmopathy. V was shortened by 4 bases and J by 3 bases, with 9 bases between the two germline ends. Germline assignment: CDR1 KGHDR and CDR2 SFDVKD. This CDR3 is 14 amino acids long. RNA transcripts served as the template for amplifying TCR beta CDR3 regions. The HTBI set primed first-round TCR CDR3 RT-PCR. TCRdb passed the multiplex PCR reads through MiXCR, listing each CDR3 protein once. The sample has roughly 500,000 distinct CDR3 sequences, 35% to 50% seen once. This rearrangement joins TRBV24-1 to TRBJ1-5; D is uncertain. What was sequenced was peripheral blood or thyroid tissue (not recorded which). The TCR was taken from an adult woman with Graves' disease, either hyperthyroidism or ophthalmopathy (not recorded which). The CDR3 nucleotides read TGTGCCACCAGTGACTGGGTAACCAATCAGCCCCAGCATTTT. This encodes CATSDWVTNQPQHF.